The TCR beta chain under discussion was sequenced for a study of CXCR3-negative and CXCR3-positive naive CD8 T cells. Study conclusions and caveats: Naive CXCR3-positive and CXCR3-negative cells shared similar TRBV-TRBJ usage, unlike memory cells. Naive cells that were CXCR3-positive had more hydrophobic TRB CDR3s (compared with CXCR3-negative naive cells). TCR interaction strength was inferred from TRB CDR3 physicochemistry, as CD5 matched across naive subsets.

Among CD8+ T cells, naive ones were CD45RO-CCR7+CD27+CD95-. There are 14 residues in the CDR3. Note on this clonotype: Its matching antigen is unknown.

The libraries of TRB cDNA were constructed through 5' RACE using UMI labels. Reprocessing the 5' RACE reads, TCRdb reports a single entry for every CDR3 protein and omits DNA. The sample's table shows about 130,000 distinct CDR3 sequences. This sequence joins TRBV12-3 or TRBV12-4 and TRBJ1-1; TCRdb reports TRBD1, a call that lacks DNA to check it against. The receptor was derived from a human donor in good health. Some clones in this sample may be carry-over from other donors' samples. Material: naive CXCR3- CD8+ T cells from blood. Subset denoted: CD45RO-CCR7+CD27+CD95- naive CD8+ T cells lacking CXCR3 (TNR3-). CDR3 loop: CASRPGMGLSEAFF.